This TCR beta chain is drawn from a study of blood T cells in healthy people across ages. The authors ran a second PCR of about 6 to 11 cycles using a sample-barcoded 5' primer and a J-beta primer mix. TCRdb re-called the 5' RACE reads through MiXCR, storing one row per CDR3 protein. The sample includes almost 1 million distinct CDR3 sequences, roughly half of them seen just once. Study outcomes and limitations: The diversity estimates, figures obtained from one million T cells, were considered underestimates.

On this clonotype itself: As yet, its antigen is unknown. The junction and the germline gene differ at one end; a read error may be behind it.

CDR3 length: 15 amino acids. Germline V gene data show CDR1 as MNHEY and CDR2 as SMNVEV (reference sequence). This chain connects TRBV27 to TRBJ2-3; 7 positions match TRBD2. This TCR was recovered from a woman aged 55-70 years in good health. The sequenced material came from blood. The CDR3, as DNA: TGTGCCAGCTATCCGTTGGGAGGGAGCATAGATACGCAGTATTTT. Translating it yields CASYPLGGSIDTQYF.